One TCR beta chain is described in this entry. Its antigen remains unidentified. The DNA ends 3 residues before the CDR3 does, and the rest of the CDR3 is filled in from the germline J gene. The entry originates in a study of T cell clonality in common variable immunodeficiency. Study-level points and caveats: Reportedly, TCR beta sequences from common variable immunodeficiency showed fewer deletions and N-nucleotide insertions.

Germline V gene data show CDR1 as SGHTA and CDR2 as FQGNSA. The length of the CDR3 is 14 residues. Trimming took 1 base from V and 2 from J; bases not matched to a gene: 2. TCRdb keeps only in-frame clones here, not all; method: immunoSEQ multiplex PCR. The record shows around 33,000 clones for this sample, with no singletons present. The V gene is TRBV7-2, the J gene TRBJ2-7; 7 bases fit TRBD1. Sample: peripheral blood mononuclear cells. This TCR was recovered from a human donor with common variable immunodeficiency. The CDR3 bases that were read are TGTGCCAGCAGCTTAGAGGGGGCGGCCTACGAG. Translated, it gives CASSLEGAAYE. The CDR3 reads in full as CASSLEGAAYEQYF.